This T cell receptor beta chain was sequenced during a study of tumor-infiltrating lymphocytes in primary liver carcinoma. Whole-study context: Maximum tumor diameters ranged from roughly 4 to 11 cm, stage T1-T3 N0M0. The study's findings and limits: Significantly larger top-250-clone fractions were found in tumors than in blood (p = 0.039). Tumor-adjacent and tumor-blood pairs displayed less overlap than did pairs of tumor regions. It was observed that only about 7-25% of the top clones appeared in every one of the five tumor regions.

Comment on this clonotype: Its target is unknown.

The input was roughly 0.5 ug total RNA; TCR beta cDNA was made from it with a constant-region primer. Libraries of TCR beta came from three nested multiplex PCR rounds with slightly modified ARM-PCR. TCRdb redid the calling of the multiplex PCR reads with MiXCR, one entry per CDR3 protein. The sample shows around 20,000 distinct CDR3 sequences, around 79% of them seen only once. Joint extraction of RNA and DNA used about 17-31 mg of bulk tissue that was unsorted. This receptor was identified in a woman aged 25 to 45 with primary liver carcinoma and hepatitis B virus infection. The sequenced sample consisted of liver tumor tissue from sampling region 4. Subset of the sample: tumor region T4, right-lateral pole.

The CDR3 DNA sequence: TGTGCCAGCCCTCTTAAGGCAGCAGGGGCTGGTGAGACCCAGTACTTC. Its translation: CASPLKAAGAGETQYF. The chain carries TRBV6-6 and TRBJ2-5; D might be TRBD1 (6 bases). The CDR3 contains 16 residues. The V end lost 8 bases, the J end lost 5 bases, and 24 bases lay between the germline ends. The germline CDR1 and CDR2 sequences are MNHNY and SVGAGI (reference sequence).